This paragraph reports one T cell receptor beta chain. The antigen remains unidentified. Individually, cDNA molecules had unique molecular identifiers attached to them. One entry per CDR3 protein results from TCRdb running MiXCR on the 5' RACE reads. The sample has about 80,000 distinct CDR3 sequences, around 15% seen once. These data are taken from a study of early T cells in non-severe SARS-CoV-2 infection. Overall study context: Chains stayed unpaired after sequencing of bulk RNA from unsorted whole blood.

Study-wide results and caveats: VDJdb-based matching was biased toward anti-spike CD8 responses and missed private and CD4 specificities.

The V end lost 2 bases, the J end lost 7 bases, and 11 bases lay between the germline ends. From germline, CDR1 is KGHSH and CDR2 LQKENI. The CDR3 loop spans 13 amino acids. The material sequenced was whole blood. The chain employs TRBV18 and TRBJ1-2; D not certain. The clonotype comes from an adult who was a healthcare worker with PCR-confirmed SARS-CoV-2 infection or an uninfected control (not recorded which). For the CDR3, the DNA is TGTGCCAGCTCACCATGGCCAGACGTTGGCTACACCTTC. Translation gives CASSPWPDVGYTF. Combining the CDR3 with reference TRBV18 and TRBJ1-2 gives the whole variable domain NAGVMQNPRHLVRRRGQEARLRCSPMKGHSHVYWYRQLPEEGLKFMVYLQKENIIDESGMPKERFSAEFPKEGPSILRIQQVVRGDSAAYFCASSPWPDVGYTFGSGTRLTVV.